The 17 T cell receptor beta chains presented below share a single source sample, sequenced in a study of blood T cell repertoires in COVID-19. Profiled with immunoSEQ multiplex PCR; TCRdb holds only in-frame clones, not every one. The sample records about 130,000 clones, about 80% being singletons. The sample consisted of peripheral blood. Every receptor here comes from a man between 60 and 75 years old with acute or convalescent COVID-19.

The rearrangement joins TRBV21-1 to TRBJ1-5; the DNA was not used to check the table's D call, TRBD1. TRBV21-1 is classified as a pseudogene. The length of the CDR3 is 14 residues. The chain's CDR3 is CASSKWSRKQPQHF. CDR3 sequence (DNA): TGTGCCAGCAGCAAATGGTCCAGGAAGCAGCCCCAGCATTTT.

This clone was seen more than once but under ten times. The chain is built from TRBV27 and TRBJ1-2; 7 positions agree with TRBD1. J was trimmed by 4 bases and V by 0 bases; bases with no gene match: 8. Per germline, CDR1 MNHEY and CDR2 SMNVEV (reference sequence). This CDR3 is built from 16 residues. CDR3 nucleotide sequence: TGTGCCAGCAGTTTATCGGCCTCGGGACAGCTCTATGGCTACACCTTC. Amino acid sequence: CASSLSASGQLYGYTF.

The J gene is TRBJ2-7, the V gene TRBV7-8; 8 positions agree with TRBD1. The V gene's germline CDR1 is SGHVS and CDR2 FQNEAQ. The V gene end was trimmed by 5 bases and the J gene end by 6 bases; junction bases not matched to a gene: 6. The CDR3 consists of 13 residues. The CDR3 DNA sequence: TGTGCCAGCAGCCAGGACAGGGTGTCCGAGCAGTACTTC. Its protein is CASSQDRVSEQYF.

CDR3 protein: CASSLQGDSRRNEQFF. CDR3 nucleotides: TGTGCCAGCAGTTTACAGGGGGACAGCCGACGCAATGAGCAGTTCTTC. This rearrangement joins TRBV28 to TRBJ2-1; TRBD1 matches at 7 bases. Germline CDR1 and CDR2: MDHEN and SYDVKM. Losses at the gene ends were 2 bases for V and 6 bases for J; bases not matched to a gene: 10. The CDR3 is 16 amino acids.

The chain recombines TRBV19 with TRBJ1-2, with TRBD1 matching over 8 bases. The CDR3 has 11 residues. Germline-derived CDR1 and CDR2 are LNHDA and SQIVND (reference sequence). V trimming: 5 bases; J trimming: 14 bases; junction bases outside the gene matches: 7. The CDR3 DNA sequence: TGTGCCAGTAGTGACAGGGGTCCAGAAACCTTC. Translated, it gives CASSDRGPETF.

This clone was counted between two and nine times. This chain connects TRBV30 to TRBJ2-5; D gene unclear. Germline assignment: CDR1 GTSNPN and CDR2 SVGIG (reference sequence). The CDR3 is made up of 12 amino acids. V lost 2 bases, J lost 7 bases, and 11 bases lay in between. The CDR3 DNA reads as TGTGCCTGGAGTAGGTTAGCTGGGACCCAGTACTTC. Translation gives CAWSRLAGTQYF.

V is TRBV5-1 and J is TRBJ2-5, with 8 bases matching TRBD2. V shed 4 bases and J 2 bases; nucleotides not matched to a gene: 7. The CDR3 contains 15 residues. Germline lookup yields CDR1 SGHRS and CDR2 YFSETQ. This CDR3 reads CASSPGGGGQETQYF. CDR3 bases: TGCGCCAGCAGCCCCGGGGGGGGCGGGCAAGAGACCCAGTACTTC.

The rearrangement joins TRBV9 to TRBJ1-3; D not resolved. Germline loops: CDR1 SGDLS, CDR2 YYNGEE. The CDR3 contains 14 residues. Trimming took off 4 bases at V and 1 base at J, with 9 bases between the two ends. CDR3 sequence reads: CASSPSVSGNTIYF. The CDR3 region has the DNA TGTGCCAGCAGCCCTTCCGTATCTGGAAACACCATATATTTT.

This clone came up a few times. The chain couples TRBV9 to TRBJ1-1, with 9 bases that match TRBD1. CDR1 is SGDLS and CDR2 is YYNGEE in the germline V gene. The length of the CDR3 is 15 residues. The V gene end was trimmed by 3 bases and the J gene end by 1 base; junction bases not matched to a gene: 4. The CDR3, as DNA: TGTGCCAGCAGCGGGGACAGGGCCGGGAACACTGAAGCTTTCTTT. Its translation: CASSGDRAGNTEAFF.

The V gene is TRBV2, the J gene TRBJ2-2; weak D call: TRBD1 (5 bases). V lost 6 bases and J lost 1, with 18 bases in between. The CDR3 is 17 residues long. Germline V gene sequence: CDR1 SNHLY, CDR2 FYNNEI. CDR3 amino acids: CASRGRTPGKNTGELFF. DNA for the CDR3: TGTGCCAGCAGGGGGCGGACACCAGGCAAGAACACCGGGGAGCTGTTTTTT.

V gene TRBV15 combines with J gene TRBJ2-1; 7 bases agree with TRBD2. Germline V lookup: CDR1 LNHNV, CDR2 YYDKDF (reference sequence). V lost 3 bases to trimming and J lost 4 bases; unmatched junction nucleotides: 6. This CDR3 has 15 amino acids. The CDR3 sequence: CATSSGTTRYNEQFF. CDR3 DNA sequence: TGTGCCACCAGCAGCGGGACTACCCGGTACAATGAGCAGTTCTTC.

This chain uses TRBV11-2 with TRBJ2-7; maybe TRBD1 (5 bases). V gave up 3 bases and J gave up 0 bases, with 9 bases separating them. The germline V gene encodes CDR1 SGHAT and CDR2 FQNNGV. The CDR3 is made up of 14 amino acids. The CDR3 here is CASSFMTDSYEQYF. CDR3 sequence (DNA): TGTGCCAGCAGCTTCATGACAGACTCCTACGAGCAGTACTTC.

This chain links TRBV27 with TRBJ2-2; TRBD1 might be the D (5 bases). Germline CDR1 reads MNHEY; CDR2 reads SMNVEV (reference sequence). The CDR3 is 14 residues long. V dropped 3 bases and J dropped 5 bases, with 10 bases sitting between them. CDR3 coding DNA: TGTGCCAGCAGTTTTGGGGCCAGGACCGGGGAGCTGTTTTTT. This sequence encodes CASSFGARTGELFF.

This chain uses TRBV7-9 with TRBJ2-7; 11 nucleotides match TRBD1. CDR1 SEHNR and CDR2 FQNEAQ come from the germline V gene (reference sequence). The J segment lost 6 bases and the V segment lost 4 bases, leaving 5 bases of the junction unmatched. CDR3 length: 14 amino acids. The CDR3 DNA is TGTGCCAGCAGCTCACGGGACAGGGGGACCGAGCAGTACTTC. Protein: CASSSRDRGTEQYF.

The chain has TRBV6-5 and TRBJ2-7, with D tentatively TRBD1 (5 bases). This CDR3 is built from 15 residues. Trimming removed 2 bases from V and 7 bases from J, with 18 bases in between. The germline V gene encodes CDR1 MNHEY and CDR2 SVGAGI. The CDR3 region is CASSYAAGPSGEQYF. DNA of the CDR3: TGTGCCAGCAGTTACGCGGCAGGGCCCTCTGGAGAGCAGTACTTC.

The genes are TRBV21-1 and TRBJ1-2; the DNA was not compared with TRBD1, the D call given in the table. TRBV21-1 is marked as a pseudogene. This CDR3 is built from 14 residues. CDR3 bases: TGTGCCAGCAGCAAACGACAGGGGTTTAATGGCTACACCTTC. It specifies CASSKRQGFNGYTF.

CDR3 sequence (DNA): TGTGCCAGCAGTTTTGCTGGCGGGAGGTCCTACGAGCAGTACTTC. Its translation: CASSFAGGRSYEQYF. The chain couples TRBV28 to TRBJ2-7; 8 bases map to TRBD2. CDR3 length: 15 residues. Germline V lookup: CDR1 MDHEN, CDR2 SYDVKM. The V segment lost 3 bases and the J segment 1 base; nucleotides outside the gene matches: 5.